One sample yielded the 15 T cell receptor beta chains listed below, sequenced in a study of shared clonotypes between healthy human individuals. CD45RO-negative CD8 cells positively selected for CCR7 made up the naive population, which excluded terminally differentiated effector memory CD45RA+ cells. Data came from immunoSEQ multiplex PCR; TCRdb stores just in-frame clones and leaves some out. The table lists around 2,100,000 clones, approximately 94% of them singletons. Sequencing input: naive CD8+ T cells sorted from blood. The receptors come from a man younger than 35 in good health.

As concerns this clone: This same CDR3 is encoded by further DNA sequences in the sample. V usage is TRBV27 and J usage is TRBJ2-3, with no clear D. The CDR3 runs to 13 residues. CDR1 is MNHEY, CDR2 SMNVEV, per germline (reference sequence). Trimming removed 6 bases at V and 4 bases at J, with 11 bases between. The CDR3, as DNA: TGTGCCAGCAGCCCCCTGGGCGCAGATACGCAGTATTTT. Protein sequence: CASSPLGADTQYF.

The chain links TRBV27 to TRBJ1-5; 9 positions agree with TRBD1. The CDR3 is 16 amino acids. Germline lookup yields CDR1 MNHEY and CDR2 SMNVEV (reference sequence). Trimming cost V 5 bases and J 0 bases; bases outside gene matches: 5. This chain's CDR3 is CASSPGQGLSNQPQHF. The CDR3 DNA is TGTGCCAGCAGTCCGGGACAGGGACTTAGCAATCAGCCCCAGCATTTT.

This clone has only a few counts. The chain combines TRBV4-2 with TRBJ1-1; D is unresolved. This CDR3 has 14 amino acids. Germline V CDR1 and CDR2: LGHNA, YNFKEQ. Trimming removed 0 bases from V and 1 base from J, with 6 bases in between. The CDR3 nucleotides read TGTGCCAGCAGCCAAGAATCGGCGAACACTGAAGCTTTCTTT. This gives the protein CASSQESANTEAFF.

The chain joins TRBV9 to TRBJ1-2; 8 bases are a match to TRBD1. With V trimmed by 6 bases and J by 2 bases, 6 bases remained unmatched. CDR1 is SGDLS and CDR2 is YYNGEE in the germline V gene. The CDR3 consists of 14 residues. CDR3 loop: CASTLTGVNYGYTF. As DNA, the CDR3 is TGTGCCAGCACCCTGACAGGGGTAAACTATGGCTACACCTTC.

Only one count was recorded for this clone. The chain recombines TRBV4-1 with TRBJ2-7; possibly TRBD2 for D (9 bases). The germline V gene encodes CDR1 MGHRA and CDR2 YSYEKL. The CDR3 spans 17 residues. Trimming shortened V by 4 bases and J by 0 bases, and 19 bases separated the two germline ends. CDR3 nucleotide sequence: TGCGCCAGCAGCCCCAGGGGGCTAGCGGGGAGCTCCTACGAGCAGTACTTC. Translation gives CASSPRGLAGSSYEQYF.

The V and J genes are TRBV6-5 and TRBJ2-7, with a weak D call TRBD2 (5 bases). CDR3 size: 14 residues. Trimming took 0 bases from V and 5 from J, leaving 11 bases between them. Germline V gene data show CDR1 as MNHEY and CDR2 as SVGAGI. Here the CDR3 reads CASSYSDDGDEQYF. In DNA form, the CDR3 reads TGTGCCAGCAGTTACTCGGATGACGGGGACGAGCAGTACTTC.

This rearrangement joins TRBV7-9 to TRBJ1-1; D is undetermined. Trimming pared 3 bases from V and 3 bases from J, leaving 8 bases between. CDR1 and CDR2 (germline): SEHNR, FQNEAQ (reference sequence). The CDR3 loop spans 13 amino acids. The CDR3 protein is CASSFGGYTEAFF. The CDR3 coding sequence is TGTGCCAGCAGCTTCGGAGGGTACACTGAAGCTTTCTTT. The variable domain in full, completed from reference TRBV7-9 and TRBJ1-1, reads DTGVSQNPRHKITKRGQNVTFRCDPISEHNRLYWYRQTLGQGPEFLTYFQNEAQLEKSRLLSDRFSAERPKGSFSTLEIQRTEQGDSAMYLCASSFGGYTEAFFGQGTRLTVV.

This sequence joins TRBV2 and TRBJ2-1, with 7 positions matching TRBD2. J gave up 3 bases and V 6 bases, and 14 bases lay outside the gene matches. Looked up from germline, CDR1 is SNHLY and CDR2 is FYNNEI. CDR3 length: 17 residues. This chain's CDR3 is CASSPGLADSNYNEQFF. In DNA form, the CDR3 reads TGTGCCAGCAGCCCGGGGCTAGCGGACTCCAACTACAATGAGCAGTTCTTC.

This sequence joins TRBV9 and TRBJ2-3; D uncertain. The germline V and J ends were trimmed by 6 bases and 0 bases, with 11 bases remaining between them. The germline gives CDR1 SGDLS, CDR2 YYNGEE. CDR3 size: 14 residues. In DNA form, the CDR3 reads TGTGCCAGCACTATGGCGTCTAGCACAGATACGCAGTATTTT. This translates into CASTMASSTDTQYF.

This chain uses TRBV5-6 with TRBJ2-1; 9 bases fit TRBD1. Germline CDR1 and CDR2: SGHDT and YYEEEE. The length of the CDR3 is 13 residues. The V segment lost 3 bases and the J segment 15 bases; nucleotides outside the gene matches: 10. The CDR3 DNA reads as TGTGCCAGCAGCTGGGACAGGGATTGGGATCGGTTCTTC. Amino acids: CASSWDRDWDRFF.

As DNA, the CDR3 is TGTGCCAGCAGCCCCACGAACAGGGGGAAAGCCTATGGCTACACCTTC. Its translation is CASSPTNRGKAYGYTF. V is TRBV5-5 and J is TRBJ1-2; TRBD1 agrees at 8 bases. In germline, CDR1 is SGHKS, CDR2 YYEKEE (reference sequence). J lost 4 bases, V lost 4 bases, and 12 bases had no gene match. The CDR3 extends over 16 amino acids.

The sample holds one count of this clone. V is TRBV6-6 and J is TRBJ1-5; weak D call: TRBD1 (5 bases). Trimming shortened V by 11 bases and J by 0 bases, and 11 bases separated the two germline ends. Germline V gene data show CDR1 as MNHNY and CDR2 as SVGAGI (reference sequence). This CDR3 region has 13 residues. The CDR3 DNA reads as TGTGCCGCACTCAGGGATAGCAATCAGCCCCAGCATTTT. This codes for CAALRDSNQPQHF.

This chain connects TRBV27 to TRBJ1-4; 12 bases are shared with TRBD1. There are 18 residues in the CDR3. The V gene end was trimmed by 2 bases and the J gene end by 8 bases; junction bases not matched to a gene: 12. Germline V gene data show CDR1 as MNHEY and CDR2 as SMNVEV (reference sequence). The CDR3 sequence is CASSLKGQGASRAEKLFF. The CDR3 region has the DNA TGTGCCAGCAGTTTAAAGGGACAGGGGGCCAGCCGGGCGGAAAAACTGTTTTTT.

The chain joins TRBV7-6 to TRBJ2-7, with a tentative D call TRBD1 (5 bases). Germline V CDR1 and CDR2: SGHVS, FNYEAQ. Trimming stripped 5 bases from V and 2 bases from J, with 13 bases between. CDR3 length equals 14 residues. As DNA, the CDR3 is TGTGCCAGCAGCCCGTCTGGGGCCGCCTACGAGCAGTACTTC. Its translation is CASSPSGAAYEQYF.

V usage is TRBV18 and J usage is TRBJ2-3; D possibly corresponds to TRBD1 (6 bases). This CDR3 spans 13 amino acids. Trimming stripped 6 bases from V and 5 bases from J, with 12 bases between. Germline CDR1 KGHSH, CDR2 LQKENI. The CDR3, as DNA: TGTGCCAGCTCCCGGGACACCGGAGATACGCAGTATTTT. This gives the protein CASSRDTGDTQYF.